This TCR beta chain was sequenced during a study of shared clonotypes between healthy human individuals (dated by TCRdb to 2020 to 2022). Context from the whole study: A few men and two women, aged 18 to 49 years, made up the cohort. Per donor, leukapheresis produced somewhere between about 0.85 and 10 billion PBMCs. Libraries were prepared and TCR repertoires were sequenced by different laboratories using diverse techniques, in order to increase sequencing depth and limit assay-specific biases. Per donor, three plates each were used for CD4 naive and CD4 memory, two for CD8 naive, and one for CD8 memory. To estimate repertoire size and how much clonotypes are shared between individuals, the study performed deep sequencing of blood TCR repertoires from 4 to 6 healthy adults. Broader findings and caveats from the paper: Larger estimated clonotype richness was generally found for naive subsets than for memory subsets. Sampling was limited to blood, and TCR repertoires in tissue likely differ from TCR repertoires in blood. The small number of donors limited the genetic and exposure-history diversity represented. Even with the large sequencing depth, rarefaction of the sorted-subset datasets indicated that sequencing was incomplete. Sharing across several donors was observed for about 5% of naive CD4, about 3.2% of naive CD8, 2% to 2.5% of memory CD4, and roughly 0.4% of memory CD8 clonotypes. Compared with non-shared clonotypes, clonotypes shared by all four sorted-subset donors had higher generation probabilities. Pairwise subsampling led to the expectation that sequencing depth would affect the degree of clonotype sharing among donors.

Using the deep immunoSEQ assay, TCR CDR3 regions were amplified from genomic DNA by multiplex PCR. Genomic DNA extracted from each cell subset was distributed evenly over all wells of several immunoSEQ 96-well plates, and each plate served as one replicate. For sorted subsets, about 200 ng genomic DNA, equal to 25,000 to 35,000 T cell genomes, was loaded into each replicate PCR. The purified libraries were quantified using a Qubit 3.0 fluorometer, sized with a Bioanalyzer 2100, and then quantified again using the KAPA Library Quantification kit. Each immunoSEQ 96-well plate was sequenced on its own single-read 150-cycle Illumina NextSeq 550 flow cell. The authors' pipeline ran thus. Because the immunoSEQ output included only junctional sequences and no quality scores, the filtering could not be the same as the filtering used for full-length reads. To assign V/J genes and CDR3, sequences were annotated against IMGT germline references using PyIR, a Python wrapper for IgBLAST v1.9. Reads were removed for weak V/J assignments (E-value above 1e-6), missing CDR3, stop codons, out-of-frame junctions, or ambiguous translated residues. V3J clonotypes were defined by identical inferred V gene, J gene, and CDR3 amino acid sequence. The percentage overlap between two repertoires was calculated by dividing the number of shared unique clonotypes by the size of the smaller repertoire. Repertoire richness was assessed with RTK rarefaction, the Chao1 estimator, and Recon v2.1 estimates of unobserved clonotypes. OLGA was used to compute generation probabilities for all TCRbeta clonotypes that the gDNA method yielded from several donors. Imported from immuneACCESS, the table was reduced by TCRdb to in-frame sequences with V and J called. These copies leave out some clones; in studies compared against another copy, an unresolved V gene accounts for under half, and the cause of the remainder is not known. D and trimming were read from the DNA, whereas the V and J calls and clone size are those reported in that table. The sample contains just over 2,000,000 clones, 95% of them found a single time. The ten largest clonotypes hold 0.1% to 0.15% of the sample.

Note on this clone: Its antigen is not yet known. There are no base qualities to consult, and no much larger clone falls within one base.

The donors were healthy, HIV-negative adults who had no recently reported acute infections or vaccinations. Every donor was a Caucasian adult living in Nashville, Tennessee, USA. CD4+ T cells were enriched by magnetic negative selection, after which naive cells were positively selected on CD45RA and the negative fraction was taken as the memory subset. After blood collection by leukapheresis, PBMCs were isolated using Ficoll-Histopaque density gradient centrifugation and then cryopreserved in the vapor phase of liquid nitrogen. Analytical flow cytometry was used to check the purity and quantity of every magnetically sorted T cell population. Each sorted fraction had its genomic DNA isolated and then quantified by UV absorbance on a Nanodrop 2000c. V is pruned by 4 bases and J by 1 base, leaving 11 bases of the junction without a gene match. Measured from the cysteine to the phenylalanine, the CDR3 is 17 residues long. Only CDR3 DNA is held: 51 bases, read in frame from base 1. Looking up the germline V gene yields CDR1 SGHRS and CDR2 YFSETQ.

The chain joins TRBV5-1 to TRBJ1-5, with 7 junctional bases fitting TRBD1. Sequenced sample: naive CD4+ T cells sorted from blood. The sample's cell subset or site label is to be understood as: CD45RA+ positively selected. This TCR was sampled from a man between 18 and 35 years old in good health. The CDR3 sequence is CASSPTGELGSNQPQHF. The sequenced DNA is TGCGCCAGCAGCCCCACAGGGGAGCTCGGCAGCAATCAGCCCCAGCATTTT.